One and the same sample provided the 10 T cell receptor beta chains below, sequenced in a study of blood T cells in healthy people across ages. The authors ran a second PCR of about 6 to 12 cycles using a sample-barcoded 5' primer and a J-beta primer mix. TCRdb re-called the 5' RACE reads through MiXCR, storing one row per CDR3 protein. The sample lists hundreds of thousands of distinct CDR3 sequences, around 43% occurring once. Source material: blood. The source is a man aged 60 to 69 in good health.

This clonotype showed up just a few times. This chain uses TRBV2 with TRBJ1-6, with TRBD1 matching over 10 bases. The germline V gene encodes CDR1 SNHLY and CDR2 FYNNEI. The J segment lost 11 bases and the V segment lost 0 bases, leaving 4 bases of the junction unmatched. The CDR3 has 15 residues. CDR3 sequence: CASSEADRGKTPLHF. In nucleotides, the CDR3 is TGTGCCAGCAGTGAAGCGGACAGGGGGAAAACACCCCTCCACTTT.

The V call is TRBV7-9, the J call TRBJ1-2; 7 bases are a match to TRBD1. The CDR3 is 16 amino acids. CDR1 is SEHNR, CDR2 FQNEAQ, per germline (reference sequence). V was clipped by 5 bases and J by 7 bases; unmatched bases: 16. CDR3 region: CASSGHRDSLAGGYTF. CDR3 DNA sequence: TGTGCCAGCAGCGGGCACCGGGACAGCTTGGCGGGTGGCTACACCTTC.

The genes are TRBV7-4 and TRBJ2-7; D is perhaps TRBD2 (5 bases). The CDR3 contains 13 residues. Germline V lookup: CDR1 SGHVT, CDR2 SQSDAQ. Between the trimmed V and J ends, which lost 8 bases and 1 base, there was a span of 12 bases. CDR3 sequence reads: CASAGVWSYEQYF. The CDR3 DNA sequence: TGTGCCAGCGCCGGGGTTTGGTCCTACGAGCAGTACTTC.

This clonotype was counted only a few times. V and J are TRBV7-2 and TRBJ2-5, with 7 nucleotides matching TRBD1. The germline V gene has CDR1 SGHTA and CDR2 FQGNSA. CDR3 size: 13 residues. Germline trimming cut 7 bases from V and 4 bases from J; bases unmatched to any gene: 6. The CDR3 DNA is TGTGCCAGCAACAGGGGAAGGAGAGAGACCCAGTACTTC. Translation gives CASNRGRRETQYF.

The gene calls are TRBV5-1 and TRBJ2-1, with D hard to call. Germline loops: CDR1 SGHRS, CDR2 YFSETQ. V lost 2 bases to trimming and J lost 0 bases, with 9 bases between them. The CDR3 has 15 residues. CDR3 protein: CASSFDKSSYNEQFF. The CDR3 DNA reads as TGCGCCAGCAGCTTCGACAAGAGCTCCTACAATGAGCAGTTCTTC.

Here the CDR3 reads CSVRPLGGDTQYF. CDR3 bases: TGCAGCGTGAGACCTCTGGGGGGAGATACGCAGTATTTT. The gene calls are TRBV29-1 and TRBJ2-3, with D possibly TRBD2 on 6 matching bases. Germline lookup yields CDR1 SQVTM and CDR2 ANQGSEA. This CDR3 is built from 13 residues. The germline V and J ends were trimmed by 6 bases and 5 bases, with 15 bases remaining between them.

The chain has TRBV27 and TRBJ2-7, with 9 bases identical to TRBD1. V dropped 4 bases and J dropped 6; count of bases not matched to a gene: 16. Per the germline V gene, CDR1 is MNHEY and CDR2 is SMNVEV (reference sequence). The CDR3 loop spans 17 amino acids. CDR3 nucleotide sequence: TGTGCCAGCAGTTCATATGGACAGGGGAAGACCTTGGGCGAGCAGTACTTC. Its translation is CASSSYGQGKTLGEQYF.

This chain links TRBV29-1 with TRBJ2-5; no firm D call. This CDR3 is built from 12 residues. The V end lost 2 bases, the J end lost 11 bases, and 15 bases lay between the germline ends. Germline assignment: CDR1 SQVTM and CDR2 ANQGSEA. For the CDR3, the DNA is TGCAGCGTTGAAAGGCCCCGAGGTGAGCAGTACTTC. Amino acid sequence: CSVERPRGEQYF. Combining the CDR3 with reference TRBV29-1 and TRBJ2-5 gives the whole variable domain SAVISQKPSRDICQRGTSLTIQCQVDSQVTMMFWYRQQPGQSLTLIATANQGSEATYESGFVIDKFPISRPNLTFSTLTVSNMSPEDSSIYLCSVERPRGEQYFGPGTRLLVL.

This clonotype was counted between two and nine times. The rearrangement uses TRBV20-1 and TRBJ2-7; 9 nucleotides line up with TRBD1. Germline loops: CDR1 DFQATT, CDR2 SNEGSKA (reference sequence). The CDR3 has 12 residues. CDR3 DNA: TGCAGCGCCCGACAGGGGGGCCACGAGCAGTACTTC. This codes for CSARQGGHEQYF.

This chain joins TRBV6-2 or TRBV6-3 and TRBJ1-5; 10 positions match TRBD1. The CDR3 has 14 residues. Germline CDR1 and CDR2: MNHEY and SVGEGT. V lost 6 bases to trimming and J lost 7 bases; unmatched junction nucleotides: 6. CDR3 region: CASSWTGGEQPQHF. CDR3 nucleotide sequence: TGTGCCAGCAGCTGGACAGGGGGGGAACAGCCCCAGCATTTT.